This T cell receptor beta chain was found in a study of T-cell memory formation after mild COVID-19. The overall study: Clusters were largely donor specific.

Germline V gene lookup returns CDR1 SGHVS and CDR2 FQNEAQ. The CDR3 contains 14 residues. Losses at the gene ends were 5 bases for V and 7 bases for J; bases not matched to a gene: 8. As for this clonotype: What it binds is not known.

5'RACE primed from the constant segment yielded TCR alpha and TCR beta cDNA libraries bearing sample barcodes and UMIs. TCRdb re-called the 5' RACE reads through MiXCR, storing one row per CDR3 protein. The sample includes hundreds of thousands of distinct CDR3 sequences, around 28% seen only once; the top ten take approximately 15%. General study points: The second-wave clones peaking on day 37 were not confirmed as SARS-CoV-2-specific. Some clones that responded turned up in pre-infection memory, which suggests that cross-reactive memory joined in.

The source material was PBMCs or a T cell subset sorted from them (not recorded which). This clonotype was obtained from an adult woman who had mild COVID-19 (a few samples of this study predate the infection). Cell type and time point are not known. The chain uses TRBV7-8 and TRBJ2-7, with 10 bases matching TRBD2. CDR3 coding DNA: TGTGCCAGCAGCATTAGGACTAGCGGTCTGGAGCAGTACTTC. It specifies CASSIRTSGLEQYF.